These 9 T cell receptor beta chains originate from one sample sequenced in a study of T cells in narcolepsy. Method: immunoSEQ multiplex PCR; TCRdb's copy keeps in-frame clones and lacks some. Among about 20,000 clones listed, less than 90% were seen once. Sequencing used memory (CD45RA-) CD4+ T cells from blood. The receptors here all came from a human donor in good health.

For this clone: A read error may account for a junction end that differs from germline. The rearrangement uses TRBV6-1 and TRBJ1-2; no reliable D call. CDR3 length: 13 amino acids. The germline gives CDR1 MNHNS, CDR2 SASEGT. The CDR3 here is CTSRRAAGNGYTF. CDR3 DNA sequence: TGTACCAGCAGGCGGGCCGCGGGGAATGGCTACACCTTC.

The chain combines TRBV19 with TRBJ2-3; the D is unclear. CDR3 length: 13 residues. Germline V gene data show CDR1 as LNHDA and CDR2 as SQIVND (reference sequence). Trimming stripped 10 bases from V and 2 bases from J, with 13 bases between. CDR3 bases: TGTGCCACCATGTGGAGCGCCACAGATACGCAGTATTTT. Its protein is CATMWSATDTQYF.

This chain joins TRBV30 and TRBJ2-2, with a possible D match to TRBD1 (6 bases). This CDR3 comprises 16 residues. Per the germline V gene, CDR1 is GTSNPN and CDR2 is SVGIG (reference sequence). V lost 3 bases and J 0 bases, leaving 14 bases between the germline ends. The CDR3 nucleotides are TGTGCCTGGAGCGCGGACAGCAACGCGAACACCGGGGAGCTGTTTTTT. This gives the protein CAWSADSNANTGELFF.

CDR3 protein: CASSPNRGREDTEAFF. Here the CDR3 DNA reads TGTGCCAGCTCACCAAACCGCGGCAGGGAGGACACTGAAGCTTTCTTT. V gene TRBV18 combines with J gene TRBJ1-1; possibly TRBD1 for D (5 bases). There are 16 residues in the CDR3. The germline V gene encodes CDR1 KGHSH and CDR2 LQKENI. Trimming took off 2 bases at V and 3 bases at J, with 16 bases between the two ends. The full variable domain, rest sourced from reference TRBV18 and TRBJ1-1, is NAGVMQNPRHLVRRRGQEARLRCSPMKGHSHVYWYRQLPEEGLKFMVYLQKENIIDESGMPKERFSAEFPKEGPSILRIQQVVRGDSAAYFCASSPNRGREDTEAFFGQGTRLTVV.

V gene TRBV29-1 combines with J gene TRBJ2-3; 7 bases agree with TRBD1. This CDR3 comprises 13 residues. Trimming cost V 2 bases and J 5 bases; bases outside gene matches: 4. Per germline, CDR1 SQVTM and CDR2 ANQGSEA. For the CDR3, the DNA is TGCAGCGTTGAATACAGGGGCGGAGATACGCAGTATTTT. This sequence encodes CSVEYRGGDTQYF.

The chain has TRBV29-1 and TRBJ1-2; possibly TRBD1 for D (5 bases). The ends were cut back, 6 bases at V and 6 bases at J, with 8 bases in the middle. The CDR3 sequence is 10 residues long. Germline CDR1 and CDR2: SQVTM and ANQGSEA. In DNA form, the CDR3 reads TGCAGCGTGGCAGGGAATGGCTACACCTTC. It codes for CSVAGNGYTF.

The chain is built from TRBV5-4 and TRBJ1-5, with D uncertain. With 2 bases removed from V and 7 bases from J, the gap between germline ends came to 7 bases. This CDR3 contains 12 residues. Germline-derived CDR1 and CDR2 are SGHNT and YYREEE (reference sequence). In nucleotides, the CDR3 is TGTGCCAGCAGCTTCCTGGGGCAGCCCCAGCATTTT. Translating it yields CASSFLGQPQHF. The entire variable domain, with the rest obtained from reference TRBV5-4 and TRBJ1-5, is as follows: ETGVTQSPTHLIKTRGQQVTLRCSSQSGHNTVSWYQQALGQGPQFIFQYYREEENGRGNFPPRFSGLQFPNYSSELNVNALELDDSALYLCASSFLGQPQHFGDGTRLSIL.

The chain combines TRBV5-1 with TRBJ2-5; no clear D gene. V lost 4 bases and J lost 5, with 15 bases in between. From germline, CDR1 is SGHRS and CDR2 YFSETQ. This CDR3 is 14 amino acids long. The CDR3 sequence: CASSPTTEGETQYF. The DNA of the CDR3 is TGCGCCAGCAGCCCCACAACGGAAGGCGAGACCCAGTACTTC.

CDR3: CASSVGTTGANVLTF. CDR3 nucleotides: TGTGCCAGCAGTGTAGGGACTACTGGGGCCAACGTCCTGACTTTC. The genes are TRBV2 and TRBJ2-6; 7 bases agree with TRBD2. Germline trimming cut 4 bases from V and 2 bases from J; bases unmatched to any gene: 2. The CDR3 extends over 15 amino acids. Germline V CDR1 and CDR2: SNHLY, FYNNEI.